A selection of T cell receptor gamma chains follows, all from one sample in a study of Vδ1+ human thymocytes. TCRdb reran clone calling via CATT on the multiplex PCR reads. The sample holds about 23,000 gamma-chain clones, roughly an eighth seen once. Sequencing was done on a sample of Vdelta1+ gamma-delta thymocytes from the thymus. These receptors were taken from a child younger than two who had congenital heart surgery. CDR3s include the opening cysteine and the closing phenylalanine or tryptophan. The size of a clone is reported for some rows only, either as once, few or many, or as a class for expanded clones.

len	v_gene	abundance	j_gene	CDR3aa	CDR3nt
13	TRGV9	NA	TRGJ1/TRGJ2	CALWEDLYYKKLF	TGTGCCTTGTGGGAGGACCTTTATTATAAGAAACTCTTT
16	TRGV5	NA	TRGJP2	CATWDRPRSSDWIKTF	TGTGCCACCTGGGACAGACCACGTAGTAGTGATTGGATCAAGACGTTT
12	TRGV5	few	TRGJ1/TRGJ2	CATWDECYKKLF	TGTGCCACCTGGGACGAGTGTTATAAGAAACTCTTT
16	TRGV4	NA	TRGJP2	CATWDALTHSDWIKTF	TGTGCCACCTGGGATGCGCTCACCCATAGTGATTGGATCAAGACGTTT
12	TRGV8	NA	TRGJP2	CATWDLYWIKTF	TGTGCCACCTGGGATCTTTATTGGATCAAGACGTTT
11	TRGV8	few	TRGJ1/TRGJ2	CATWGLPGKLF	TGTGCCACCTGGGGTCTCCCTGGGAAACTCTTT
13	TRGV4	few	TRGJ1/TRGJ2	CATWKNGRFKKLF	TGTGCCACCTGGAAAAACGGCCGCTTTAAGAAACTCTTT
13	TRGV9	few	TRGJ1/TRGJ2	CALWQGSYYKKLF	TGTGCCTTGTGGCAGGGAAGTTATTATAAGAAACTCTTT
10	TRGV8	few	TRGJ1/TRGJ2	CATWVIKKLF	TGTGCCACCTGGGTTATTAAGAAACTCTTT
11	TRGV9	NA	TRGJP	CALWEGWFKVF	TGTGCCTTGTGGGAGGGTTGGTTCAAGGTATTT
13	TRGV9	few	TRGJ1/TRGJ2	CALWGRAYYKKLF	TGTGCCTTGTGGGGGCGGGCTTATTATAAGAAACTCTTT
16	TRGV9	medium-sized	TRGJ1/TRGJ2	CALWEPSSSNYYKKLF	TGTGCCTTGTGGGAGCCCTCCTCTTCGAATTATTATAAGAAACTCTTT
13	TRGV2	few	TRGJ1/TRGJ2	CATWDEPYYKKLF	TGTGCCACCTGGGATGAACCTTATTATAAGAAACTCTTT
14	TRGV9	few	TRGJ1/TRGJ2	CALWEVRRERKKLF	TGTGCCTTGTGGGAGGTGAGGAGAGAAAGGAAGAAACTCTTT
14	TRGV4	few	TRGJP2	CATWDGPSDWIKTF	TGTGCCACCTGGGATGGGCCGAGTGATTGGATCAAGACGTTT
13	TRGV9	large	TRGJ1/TRGJ2	CALWEVNYYKKLF	TGTGCCTTGTGGGAGGTGAATTATTATAAGAAACTCTTT
17	TRGV9	NA	TRGJP	CALWEVQGELGKKIKVF	TGTGCCTTGTGGGAGGTGCAGGGGGAGTTGGGCAAAAAAATCAAGGTATTT
14	TRGV5	NA	TRGJ1/TRGJ2	CATWDAEDYYKKLF	TGTGCCACCTGGGATGCTGAGGATTATTATAAGAAACTCTTT
14	TRGV9	few	TRGJ1/TRGJ2	CALWEVPIYYKKLF	TGTGCCTTGTGGGAGGTGCCCATTTATTATAAGAAACTCTTT
13	TRGV9	few	TRGJ1/TRGJ2	CALWEALYYKKLF	TGTGCCTTGTGGGAGGCATTGTATTATAAGAAACTCTTT
12	TRGV9	NA	TRGJ1/TRGJ2	CALWEGNYKKLF	TGTGCCTTGTGGGAGGGCAATTATAAGAAACTCTTT
12	TRGV4	few	TRGJ1/TRGJ2	CATWKEGHKKLF	TGTGCCACCTGGAAGGAGGGACATAAGAAACTCTTT
13	TRGV3	NA	TRGJ1/TRGJ2	CATWDRRSLKKLF	TGTGCCACCTGGGACAGGCGGTCGCTGAAGAAACTCTTT
14	TRGV4	NA	TRGJ1/TRGJ2	CATWKGMEFDKKLF	TGTGCCACCTGGAAAGGTATGGAGTTTGATAAGAAACTCTTT
11	TRGV8	few	TRGJ1/TRGJ2	CATWDRSKKLF	TGTGCCACCTGGGATAGGAGCAAGAAACTCTTT
13	TRGV9	few	TRGJ1/TRGJ2	CALWECNYYKKLF	TGTGCCTTGTGGGAGTGCAATTATTATAAGAAACTCTTT
15	TRGV2	NA	TRGJP2	CATWDGPQYDWIKTF	TGTGCCACCTGGGACGGGCCTCAGTATGATTGGATCAAGACGTTT
14	TRGV4	few	TRGJ1/TRGJ2	CATWKESGYYKKLF	TGTGCCACCTGGAAAGAGTCAGGTTATTATAAGAAACTCTTT
13	TRGV2	NA	TRGJ1/TRGJ2	CATWDGPGDKKLF	TGTGCCACCTGGGACGGCCCGGGCGATAAGAAACTCTTT
12	TRGV2	few	TRGJ1/TRGJ2	CATWDSGRWKLF	TGTGCCACCTGGGACTCCGGCCGTTGGAAACTCTTT
11	TRGV5	few	TRGJ1/TRGJ2	CATWDTHKKLF	TGTGCCACCTGGGACACACATAAGAAACTCTTT
14	TRGV4	NA	TRGJ1/TRGJ2	CATWGPKEYYKKLF	TGTGCCACCTGGGGCCCTAAGGAGTATTATAAGAAACTCTTT